Below, 10 T cell receptor beta chains from the same sample are listed, as sequenced in a study of T cells in Graves' hyperthyroidism and ophthalmopathy. TCR beta CDR3 sequences were amplified from RNA transcripts. RT-PCR in the first round (using the HTBI primer set) targeted the TCR CDR3. TCRdb re-analysed the multiplex PCR reads in MiXCR, keeping a single row per CDR3 protein. The profile shows 300,000 to 400,000 distinct CDR3 sequences, roughly 18% of them singletons. The source material was blood. All receptors come from a woman aged 45 to 65 with Graves' hyperthyroidism.

This clonotype was detected many times. The chain employs TRBV7-8 and TRBJ2-7, with 7 bases lining up with TRBD1. Trimming removed 4 bases from V and 3 bases from J; junction bases left unmatched: 15. In germline, CDR1 is SGHVS, CDR2 FQNEAQ. The CDR3 length is 17 residues. The CDR3 DNA reads as TGTGCCAGCAGCTCCTGGGACAGTTTCAACACCAACTACGAGCAGTACTTC. Protein product: CASSSWDSFNTNYEQYF.

The chain joins TRBV5-6 to TRBJ1-2; D is unresolved. Germline CDR1 and CDR2: SGHDT and YYEEEE. Trimming pared 1 base from V and 2 bases from J, leaving 12 bases between. CDR3 length equals 15 residues. The CDR3 sequence: CASSLSGLANYGYTF. The CDR3 nucleotides read TGTGCCAGCAGCTTGTCGGGGTTGGCAAACTATGGCTACACCTTC. The full variable domain, in which reference TRBV5-6 and TRBJ1-2 provide the parts outside the CDR3, is DAGVTQSPTHLIKTRGQQVTLRCSPKSGHDTVSWYQQALGQGPQFIFQYYEEEERQRGNFPDRFSGHQFPNYSSELNVNALLLGDSALYLCASSLSGLANYGYTFGSGTRLTVV.

The sample holds a few counts of this clonotype. V is TRBV5-1 and J is TRBJ1-4, with D perhaps matching TRBD1 (5 bases). Deletions cut 4 bases from V and 3 bases from J, with 13 bases between. The CDR3 has 15 amino acids. Germline loops: CDR1 SGHRS, CDR2 YFSETQ. This CDR3 reads CASSRGGAANEKLFF. The DNA for the CDR3 is TGCGCCAGCAGCCGGGGGGGAGCGGCTAATGAAAAACTGTTTTTT.

In this sample, this clonotype turned up many times. The chain links TRBV6-1 to TRBJ2-1, with D possibly called TRBD1 or TRBD2 (5 bases each). The CDR3 sequence is 13 residues long. The V gene's germline CDR1 is MNHNS and CDR2 SASEGT. V lost 3 bases and J lost 7, with 10 bases in between. The CDR3 bases are TGTGCCAGCAGTGATGCAGGGAGAAATGAGCAGTTCTTC. This translates into CASSDAGRNEQFF.

This clonotype was seen a few times. The chain carries TRBV18 and TRBJ2-5; 10 bases agree with TRBD1. The germline CDR1 and CDR2 sequences are KGHSH and LQKENI. This CDR3 comprises 16 residues. The J segment lost 3 bases and the V segment lost 5 bases, leaving 9 bases of the junction unmatched. CDR3 in DNA: TGTGCCAGCTCATCAGCCCCCGGGACAGGGGAAGAGACCCAGTACTTC. Protein: CASSSAPGTGEETQYF. Together with reference TRBV18 and TRBJ2-5, the CDR3 gives the full variable domain: NAGVMQNPRHLVRRRGQEARLRCSPMKGHSHVYWYRQLPEEGLKFMVYLQKENIIDESGMPKERFSAEFPKEGPSILRIQQVVRGDSAAYFCASSSAPGTGEETQYFGPGTRLLVL.

This clonotype was recorded many times. V and J are TRBV7-2 and TRBJ2-5; 7 bases align to TRBD2. The CDR3 consists of 13 residues. Germline V gene data show CDR1 as SGHTA and CDR2 as FQGNSA. V gave up 5 bases and J gave up 5 bases; unmatched junction bases: 5. The CDR3 is CASSVGLGETQYF. CDR3 coding DNA: TGTGCCAGCAGCGTAGGACTAGGGGAGACCCAGTACTTC.

This clonotype was detected only a few times. This chain uses TRBV5-6 with TRBJ1-1; a possible D gene is TRBD1 (5 bases). Germline lookup yields CDR1 SGHDT and CDR2 YYEEEE. This CDR3 spans 19 amino acids. Trimming took 3 bases from V and 1 from J, leaving 25 bases between them. The CDR3 DNA reads as TGTGCCAGCAGCTCTGGAATCCTCTTCGGCAGGGACGAGAACACTGAAGCTTTCTTT. Translating it yields CASSSGILFGRDENTEAFF.

The genes are TRBV5-1 and TRBJ1-4; a possible D gene is TRBD1 (6 bases). The CDR3 is 16 amino acids. Trimming stripped 2 bases from V and 7 bases from J, with 18 bases between. Germline lookup yields CDR1 SGHRS and CDR2 YFSETQ. The CDR3: CASSFGFAGASEKLFF. CDR3 nucleotide sequence: TGCGCCAGCAGCTTTGGGTTTGCGGGGGCCAGTGAAAAACTGTTTTTT. Using reference TRBV5-1 and TRBJ1-4 for the parts outside the CDR3, the full variable domain is KAGVTQTPRYLIKTRGQQVTLSCSPISGHRSVSWYQQTPGQGLQFLFEYFSETQRNKGNFPGRFSGRQFSNSRSEMNVSTLELGDSALYLCASSFGFAGASEKLFFGSGTQLSVL.

This clonotype was counted a single time. This may arise from a read error, as a much more abundant clone is one base away. The chain combines TRBV5-1 with TRBJ2-4; either TRBD1 or TRBD2 may fit D (5 bases each). Germline CDR1 and CDR2: SGHRS and YFSETQ. Trimming took off 0 bases at V and 7 bases at J, with 23 bases between the two ends. This CDR3 has 18 residues. The CDR3 nucleotides read TGCGCCAGCAGCTTGGATGCCGCCGGGACCCTCCCTGGGAACATTCAGTACTTC. Translation: CASSLDAAGTLPGNIQYF.

This clonotype was counted once. The rearrangement uses TRBV5-6 and TRBJ2-1; D possibly corresponds to TRBD1 (5 bases). Germline CDR1 and CDR2: SGHDT and YYEEEE. Trimming left V 2 bases short and J 1 base short, with 10 bases between. The CDR3 has 15 amino acids. CDR3 sequence reads: CASSFDRLSYNEQFF. In DNA, the CDR3 is TGTGCCAGCAGCTTCGACAGATTATCCTACAATGAGCAGTTCTTC.